The 7 T cell receptor beta chains below were found in one sample sequenced in a study of blood T cell repertoires in COVID-19. Assay: immunoSEQ multiplex PCR; the TCRdb copy retains only in-frame clones and omits some. The sample has more than 200,000 clones; roughly 90% are singletons. Sequencing used PBMCs or T cells enriched from blood (not recorded which). The receptors originated from a woman between 25 and 40 years old who had recovered from COVID-19.

V usage is TRBV24-1 and J usage is TRBJ2-1, with D perhaps matching TRBD1 (5 bases). The CDR3 extends over 15 amino acids. Germline lookup yields CDR1 KGHDR and CDR2 SFDVKD. V lost 4 bases to trimming and J lost 6 bases, with 15 bases between them. CDR3 in DNA: TGTGCCACCAGTGACCAACCCCTACAGGTCAATGAGCAGTTCTTC. Translation: CATSDQPLQVNEQFF.

The chain combines TRBV19 with TRBJ2-2, with 10 bases that match TRBD2. There are 17 residues in the CDR3. With 7 bases clipped from V and 5 bases from J, the junction kept 13 bases outside the gene matches. Per the germline V gene, CDR1 is LNHDA and CDR2 is SQIVND (reference sequence). CDR3 DNA sequence: TGTGCCAGTACAGACCCCTATAGCGGGAGGCATACCGGGGAGCTGTTTTTT. Translated: CASTDPYSGRHTGELFF.

This clone was seen a single time. V and J are TRBV4-3 and TRBJ1-2, with D maybe TRBD1 (5 bases). The V gene lost 1 base and the J gene lost 2 bases, with 8 bases spanning the gap. The CDR3 runs 14 residues. CDR1 LGHNA and CDR2 YSLEER come from the germline V gene. In nucleotides, the CDR3 is TGCGCCAGCAGCCAAGGCGGGGGGAACTATGGCTACACCTTC. This codes for CASSQGGGNYGYTF.

J is TRBJ1-2 and V is TRBV30; D not certain. Trimming stripped 3 bases from V and 6 bases from J, with 11 bases between. Germline V gene lookup returns CDR1 GTSNPN and CDR2 SVGIG (reference sequence). This CDR3 comprises 12 residues. CDR3 nucleotides: TGTGCCTGGAGGGAACGGGTCGATGGCTACACCTTC. It yields the protein CAWRERVDGYTF.

J is TRBJ1-1 and V is TRBV7-2; D possibly corresponds to TRBD1 (5 bases). The CDR3 sequence is 14 residues long. The V and J ends lost 1 base and 5 bases respectively, with 11 bases between them. CDR1 is SGHTA and CDR2 is FQGNSA in the germline V gene. The CDR3 nucleotides are TGTGCCAGCAGCTTAGTTCGGGGGAAAACTGAAGCTTTCTTT. This gives the protein CASSLVRGKTEAFF.

This clone has just one count. The genes are TRBV28 and TRBJ1-4; unclear D gene. Germline V gene sequence: CDR1 MDHEN, CDR2 SYDVKM. Trimming left V 7 bases short and J 8 bases short, with 14 bases between. The CDR3 sequence is 13 residues long. The CDR3 coding sequence is TGTGCCAGCATCGCAACCCCCCAGGAAAAACTGTTTTTT. Its protein product is CASIATPQEKLFF. Based on the CDR3 plus reference TRBV28 and TRBJ1-4, the full variable domain is DVKVTQSSRYLVKRTGEKVFLECVQDMDHENMFWYRQDPGLGLRLIYFSYDVKMKEKGDIPEGYSVSREKKERFSLILESASTNQTSMYLCASIATPQEKLFFGSGTQLSVL.

CDR3 protein: CASSVDREWEGYTF. The CDR3, as DNA: TGTGCCAGTAGTGTGGACAGGGAGTGGGAAGGCTACACCTTC. The chain employs TRBV19 and TRBJ1-2; the match to TRBD1 covers 8 bases. J gave up 8 bases and V 5 bases, and 10 bases lay outside the gene matches. In germline, CDR1 is LNHDA, CDR2 SQIVND (reference sequence). The CDR3 totals 14 residues.